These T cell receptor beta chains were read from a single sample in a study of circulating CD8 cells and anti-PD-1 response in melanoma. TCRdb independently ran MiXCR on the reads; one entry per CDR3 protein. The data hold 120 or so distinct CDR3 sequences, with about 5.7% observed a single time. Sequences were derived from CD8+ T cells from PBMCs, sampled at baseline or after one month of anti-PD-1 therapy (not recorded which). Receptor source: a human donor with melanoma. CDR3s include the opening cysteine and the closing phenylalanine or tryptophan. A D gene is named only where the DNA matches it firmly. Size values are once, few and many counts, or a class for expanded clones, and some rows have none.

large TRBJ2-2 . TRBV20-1 TGCAGTGCTAGACCCCGCGTAGAAACCGGGGAGCTGTTTTTT CSARPRVETGELFF
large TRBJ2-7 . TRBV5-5 TGTGCCAGCAGCTTGGCCGGGGGTGACTACGAGCAGTACTTC CASSLAGGDYEQYF
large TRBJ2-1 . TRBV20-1 TGCAGTGCTAGTCAGTTCGGGGGCCCGTCCTACAATGAGCAGTTCTTC CSASQFGGPSYNEQFF
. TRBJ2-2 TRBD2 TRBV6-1 TGTGCCAGCAGTGAAACGTCCCGGGAGGTTGGGGAGCTGTTTTTT CASSETSREVGELFF
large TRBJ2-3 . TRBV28 TGTGCCAGCAGACCGGTAGGGACTCTGTTTGGCACAGATACGCAGTATTTT CASRPVGTLFGTDTQYF
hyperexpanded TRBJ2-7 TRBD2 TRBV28 TGTGCCAGCATCCCCGGGACTAGCGAGTCGAGCGAGCAGTACTTC CASIPGTSESSEQYF
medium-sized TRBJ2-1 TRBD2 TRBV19 TGTGCCAGTAACCCCCTTAGCGGGGGGGCCGCTGAGCAGTTCTTC CASNPLSGGAAEQFF
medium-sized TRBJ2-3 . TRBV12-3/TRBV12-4 TGTGCCAGCAGTTTCGGGCCAGATACGCAGTATTTT CASSFGPDTQYF
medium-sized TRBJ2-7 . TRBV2 TGTGCCAGCAGTGAAACGGGGGAGTGGTCCTACGAGCAGTACTTC CASSETGEWSYEQYF
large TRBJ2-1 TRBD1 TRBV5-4 TGTGCCAGCAAAAAGGGGTGGACAGGTGGGGAGAATGAGCAGTTCTTC CASKKGWTGGENEQFF